This T cell receptor (beta chain) was captured in a study of cytomegalovirus exposure and HLA in healthy donors. V trimming: 6 bases; J trimming: 3 bases; junction bases outside the gene matches: 7. Germline lookup yields CDR1 MNHEY and CDR2 SVGAGI. The CDR3 sequence is 14 residues long. PCR employed 60 Vbeta and 13 Jbeta primers. Clones were sequenced by immunoSEQ multiplex PCR, and TCRdb holds only the in-frame ones, with some missing. The table records 110,000 or so clones, 55% to 75% of them present only once. The sample consisted of PBMCs. The origin of this receptor is a woman aged 70 to 79 in good health and CMV-seropositive. This rearrangement joins TRBV6-5 to TRBJ2-7; TRBD2 agrees at 8 bases. The CDR3 is CASSRAGGGYEQYF. The DNA for the CDR3 is TGTGCCAGCAGCCGGGCGGGGGGAGGCTACGAGCAGTACTTC.